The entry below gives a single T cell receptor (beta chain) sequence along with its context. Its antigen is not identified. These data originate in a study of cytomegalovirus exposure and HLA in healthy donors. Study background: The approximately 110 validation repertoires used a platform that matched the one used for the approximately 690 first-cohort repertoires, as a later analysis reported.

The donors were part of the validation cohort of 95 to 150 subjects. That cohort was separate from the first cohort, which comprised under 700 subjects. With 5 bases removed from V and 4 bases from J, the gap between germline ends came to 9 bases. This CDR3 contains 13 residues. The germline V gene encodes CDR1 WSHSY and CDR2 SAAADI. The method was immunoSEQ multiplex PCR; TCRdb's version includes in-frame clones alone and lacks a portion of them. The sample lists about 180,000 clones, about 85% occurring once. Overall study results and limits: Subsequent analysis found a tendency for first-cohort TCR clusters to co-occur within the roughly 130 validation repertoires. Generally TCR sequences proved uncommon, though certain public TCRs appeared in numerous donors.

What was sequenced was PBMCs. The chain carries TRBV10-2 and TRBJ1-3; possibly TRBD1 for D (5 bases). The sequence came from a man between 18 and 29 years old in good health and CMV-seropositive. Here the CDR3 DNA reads TGCGCCAGCAGTACAGGTCTCGGAAACACCATATATTTT. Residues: CASSTGLGNTIYF.